Listed here are 23 T cell receptor beta chains from one sample, sequenced in a study of blood T cell repertoires in COVID-19. The repertoire was sequenced with immunoSEQ multiplex PCR; TCRdb's copy has only in-frame clones and lacks some. In the table there are 250,000 to 350,000 clones, 65% to 85% of which are singletons. Sequenced material: peripheral blood. These TCRs come from a human donor with COVID-19, enrolled during active disease. The donor label of this sample is uncertain.

The chain carries TRBV19 and TRBJ1-5; D unresolved. V lost 10 bases to trimming and J lost 0 bases, with 7 bases between them. The CDR3 runs to 12 residues. Germline values: CDR1 LNHDA, CDR2 SQIVND (reference sequence). The CDR3 protein is CATSYSNQPQHF. CDR3 bases: TGTGCCACCTCCTATAGCAATCAGCCCCAGCATTTT.

V gene TRBV10-3 combines with J gene TRBJ2-3; the match to TRBD2 covers 13 bases. Germline V gene sequence: CDR1 ENHRY, CDR2 SYGVKD. V gave up 5 bases and J gave up 3 bases; unmatched junction bases: 5. The CDR3 loop spans 16 amino acids. CDR3 sequence: CAISWTSGSQTDTQYF. The CDR3 nucleotides read TGTGCCATCAGTTGGACTAGCGGGAGTCAAACAGATACGCAGTATTTT.

The chain employs TRBV13 and TRBJ1-1; possible D gene TRBD1, 6 bases. The CDR3 consists of 13 residues. V lost 8 bases, J lost 0 bases, and 10 bases lay in between. Germline CDR1 is PRHDT and CDR2 is FYEKMQ (reference sequence). For the CDR3, the DNA is TGTGCCAGCGGACGACAGGTGAACACTGAAGCTTTCTTT. This gives the protein CASGRQVNTEAFF.

The V gene is TRBV29-1, the J gene TRBJ2-5; 9 positions match TRBD1. The CDR3 contains 13 residues. Germline CDR1 is SQVTM and CDR2 is ANQGSEA. V lost 4 bases to trimming and J lost 5 bases; unmatched junction nucleotides: 5. The CDR3 DNA follows: TGCAGCGTTGGACAGGGGGTAGGCGAGACCCAGTACTTC. It specifies CSVGQGVGETQYF.

The rearrangement uses TRBV10-3 and TRBJ2-7, with D tentatively TRBD2 (5 bases). V was clipped by 4 bases and J by 5 bases, with 12 bases between them. CDR3 length: 13 amino acids. Germline V gene sequence: CDR1 ENHRY, CDR2 SYGVKD. The CDR3: CAISASDFDEQYF. CDR3 in DNA: TGTGCCATCAGTGCCTCGGACTTCGACGAGCAGTACTTC.

This clone was observed a handful of times. V usage is TRBV19 and J usage is TRBJ1-1; 7 positions match TRBD1. This CDR3 comprises 14 residues. V shed 3 bases, J shed 1 base, and the junction held 2 bases outside the gene matches. CDR1 LNHDA and CDR2 SQIVND come from the germline V gene (reference sequence). The CDR3 DNA reads as TGTGCCAGTAGTATGGACAGGAGGAACACTGAAGCTTTCTTT. As protein: CASSMDRRNTEAFF.

This chain connects TRBV9 to TRBJ2-1; 10 nucleotides agree with TRBD2. Per germline, CDR1 SGDLS and CDR2 YYNGEE. V was clipped by 4 bases and J by 4 bases; unmatched bases: 5. The CDR3 is made up of 15 amino acids. The CDR3 sequence: CASSLGTSAYNEQFF. The CDR3 DNA reads as TGTGCCAGCAGCCTTGGGACTAGCGCTTACAATGAGCAGTTCTTC.

A few counts support this clone. V gene TRBV5-1 combines with J gene TRBJ2-2; 11 bases map to TRBD2. Germline CDR1 and CDR2: SGHRS and YFSETQ. The CDR3 is 16 amino acids. V shed 1 base, J shed 6 bases, and the junction held 5 bases outside the gene matches. CDR3 nucleotides: TGCGCCAGCAGCTTGCGGCTAGCGGGAGGCGCCGGGGAGCTGTTTTTT. As protein: CASSLRLAGGAGELFF.

The V gene is TRBV3-1 (or the pseudogene TRBV3-2), the J gene TRBJ2-7, with 10 bases fitting TRBD2. Germline trimming cut 0 bases from V and 3 bases from J; bases unmatched to any gene: 8. The CDR3 is made up of 17 amino acids. Germline V gene sequence: CDR1 LGHDT, CDR2 YNNKEL (reference sequence). Written as DNA, the CDR3 is TGTGCCAGCAGCCAAGATCCTAGCGGGGGACACCGCTACGAGCAGTACTTC. Protein product: CASSQDPSGGHRYEQYF.

The chain employs TRBV2 and TRBJ1-1, with TRBD1 as a possible D gene (6 bases). V was pared by 7 bases and J by 8 bases, with 14 bases between. This CDR3 comprises 12 residues. Germline values: CDR1 SNHLY, CDR2 FYNNEI. CDR3 loop: CASKRGGGEAFF. CDR3 DNA: TGTGCCAGCAAAAGAGGGGGGGGAGAAGCTTTCTTT.

This rearrangement joins TRBV2 to TRBJ2-1; weak D call: TRBD2 (6 bases). The V and J ends lost 3 bases and 0 bases respectively, with 9 bases between them. CDR1 is SNHLY and CDR2 is FYNNEI in the germline V gene. The CDR3 spans 15 residues. The CDR3 nucleotides are TGTGCCAGCAGTGATTGGGGGGTCTCCTACAATGAGCAGTTCTTC. Its translation is CASSDWGVSYNEQFF.

This clone was seen only once. The genes are TRBV6-5 and TRBJ2-7, with 11 bases matching TRBD2. From germline, CDR1 is MNHEY and CDR2 SVGAGI. The CDR3 sequence is 13 residues long. Trimming removed 6 bases from V and 4 bases from J; junction bases left unmatched: 2. CDR3 sequence (DNA): TGTGCCAGCAGCAGGACTAGCGGGTACGAGCAGTACTTC. Residues: CASSRTSGYEQYF.

The chain employs TRBV27 and TRBJ1-2; TRBD1 matches 10 bases. The CDR3 spans 13 residues. V lost 6 bases to trimming and J lost 7 bases; unmatched junction nucleotides: 5. Germline-derived CDR1 and CDR2 are MNHEY and SMNVEV (reference sequence). The CDR3 DNA sequence: TGTGCCAGCAGACTAGGGGACAGGGGTGGCTACACCTTC. Its protein product is CASRLGDRGGYTF.

The rearrangement links TRBV11-2 to TRBJ2-7; D call uncertain. In germline, CDR1 is SGHAT, CDR2 FQNNGV. This CDR3 has 13 amino acids. Trimming pared 0 bases from V and 11 bases from J, leaving 14 bases between. CDR3 loop: CASSLDRLSREYF. The CDR3 region has the DNA TGTGCCAGCAGCTTAGATAGACTTTCCAGAGAGTACTTC.

The chain joins TRBV7-9 to TRBJ2-1; a weak D match, TRBD2 (6 bases). Trimming cost V 5 bases and J 2 bases, with 13 bases left between them. This CDR3 is 15 amino acids long. Germline V gene lookup returns CDR1 SEHNR and CDR2 FQNEAQ (reference sequence). The chain's CDR3 is CASSPVGGPYNEQFF. Here the CDR3 DNA reads TGTGCCAGCAGCCCCGTCGGGGGTCCCTACAATGAGCAGTTCTTC.

The J gene is TRBJ2-2, the V gene TRBV4-3, with 13 bases lining up with TRBD2. This CDR3 is built from 21 residues. Germline V CDR1 and CDR2: LGHNA, YSLEER. V lost 1 base, J lost 5 bases, and 16 bases stayed unmatched. CDR3 in DNA: TGCGCCAGCAGCCAAGTCCCCACCGCCGCACTAGCGGGAGGGAGGACCGGGGAGCTGTTTTTT. It is translated as CASSQVPTAALAGGRTGELFF.

CDR3 in DNA: TGTGCCAGCAGTTTACGGGGTTATGAGACCCAGTACTTC. Translation gives CASSLRGYETQYF. The chain uses TRBV27 and TRBJ2-5; D perhaps matches TRBD2 (5 bases). V gave up 2 bases and J gave up 5 bases, with 9 bases separating them. In germline, CDR1 is MNHEY, CDR2 SMNVEV (reference sequence). CDR3 size: 13 residues.

This sequence joins TRBV6-5 and TRBJ2-7; TRBD1 matches 8 bases. CDR3 length: 14 residues. After removal of 7 bases from V and 0 bases from J, the junction contained 5 bases not matched to a gene. Germline-derived CDR1 and CDR2 are MNHEY and SVGAGI. CDR3 residues: CASMGQANSYEQYF. CDR3 DNA: TGTGCCAGCATGGGACAGGCGAACTCCTACGAGCAGTACTTC.

V gene TRBV14 combines with J gene TRBJ1-1; D gene unclear. CDR3 length equals 13 residues. CDR1 SGHDN and CDR2 FVKESK come from the germline V gene. The V and J ends lost 4 bases and 6 bases respectively, with 12 bases between them. The CDR3 loop is CASSPRASAEAFF. CDR3 bases: TGTGCCAGCAGCCCGAGGGCGAGCGCTGAAGCTTTCTTT.

The chain links TRBV29-1 to TRBJ1-1; possible D gene TRBD1, 5 bases. V gave up 8 bases and J gave up 6 bases, with 19 bases separating them. Germline loops: CDR1 SQVTM, CDR2 ANQGSEA. The CDR3 sequence is 13 residues long. The CDR3 loop reads CSTLQGPPAEAFF. The CDR3, as DNA: TGCAGCACCCTTCAGGGTCCCCCCGCTGAAGCTTTCTTT. Full variable domain (outside the CDR3, taken from reference TRBV29-1 and TRBJ1-1): SAVISQKPSRDICQRGTSLTIQCQVDSQVTMMFWYRQQPGQSLTLIATANQGSEATYESGFVIDKFPISRPNLTFSTLTVSNMSPEDSSIYLCSTLQGPPAEAFFGQGTRLTVV.

The V call is TRBV20-1, the J call TRBJ1-1; the D is unclear. There are 11 residues in the CDR3. The V gene's germline CDR1 is DFQATT and CDR2 SNEGSKA (reference sequence). Trimming pared 0 bases from V and 7 bases from J, leaving 6 bases between. This CDR3 is CSARDRIEAFF. The DNA for the CDR3 is TGCAGTGCTAGAGATCGTATTGAAGCTTTCTTT.

The gene calls are TRBV6-4 and TRBJ2-1; maybe TRBD2 (5 bases). Per germline, CDR1 MRHNA and CDR2 SNTAGT. Trimming stripped 5 bases from V and 7 bases from J, with 15 bases between. The CDR3 runs 14 residues. CDR3 DNA: TGTGCCAGCAGTAGACTAAGCGAAGGTAATGAGCAGTTCTTC. Encoded protein: CASSRLSEGNEQFF.

The chain joins TRBV28 to TRBJ2-6; TRBD1 is a possible D gene (5 bases). The CDR3 length is 17 residues. The ends were cut back, 3 bases at V and 1 base at J, with 13 bases in the middle. CDR1 is MDHEN, CDR2 SYDVKM, per germline. CDR3 region: CASSLIGATSGANVLTF. The CDR3 region has the DNA TGTGCCAGCAGTTTGATAGGGGCGACTTCTGGGGCCAACGTCCTGACTTTC.